This T cell receptor (beta chain) emerged from a study of cytomegalovirus exposure and HLA in healthy donors (dated by TCRdb to about 2017). For the wider study: An earlier analysis of some 500 of the donors reported more than 250 Gb of sequence data and 100 million to 140 million unique TCR beta sequences from approximately 180 million T cells. About 300 gigabases of sequencing data and approximately 84 million unique TCR sequences were included in an early release covering about 700 HLA-typed donors. Of the roughly 400 genotyped donors, roughly 80% fell in the genetic ancestry cluster associated with self-reported Caucasian donors. The study was designed to test whether signatures of past pathogen exposure could be identified by cataloging public T cell receptors. The T cell repertoires of around 730 subjects were profiled by immunosequencing and related to cytomegalovirus serostatus. In addition to the first cohort of 666 subjects, a separate validation cohort of approximately 110 different subjects was used. To predict cytomegalovirus infection status, the study combined high-throughput TCR immunosequencing, statistical association of individual TCRs with disease status, and machine learning. To study patterns of TCR occurrence, a later analysis re-analyzed previously published TCR beta repertoires from 666 donors and added high-resolution HLA genotyping. In the later analysis, no new phenotypic data were used to find candidate immune exposures; instead, reliance was placed on TCR beta sequences and their occurrence across donors. To decide whether each TCR beta V gene segment behaved as functional or pseudogenic, an earlier analysis of approximately 590 of the donors relied on high-throughput TCR beta sequencing. Donor age, sex, ethnicity and CMV serostatus were collected together with the repertoire data. Genome-wide SNP genotypes for about 60% of the roughly 670 donors were used in a later genetic analysis, which treated that subset as a discovery cohort. All discovery cohort repertoires had been generated using a single sequencing platform. HLA typing included class I and class II loci at four-digit resolution. Typing coverage differed by locus: A, B, C, DRB1 and DQB1 were typed in about 629-640 donors, DQA1 in about 500, DPA1 in roughly 590, and DPB1 in about 450. Roughly 5 DR-DQ haplotypes were handled as single units for association and clustering, since linkage in the cohort was strong. On average, 235,054 unique TCR beta nucleotide sequences were sequenced per donor among 398 genotyped donors of the cohort, with roughly 18% of those sequences being non-productive.

As concerns this clone: It has no known antigen specificity. Base qualities are not provided; no much larger clone lies one nucleotide away.

The cohort consisted of approximately 690 healthy bone marrow donors. Cohort members were all nominally healthy when sampled, although unrecorded immune exposures were likely present. The donor was CMV seronegative and was included in the group of several hundred seronegative cohort members. A peripheral blood sample was provided by each donor, and peripheral blood mononuclear cells were used for TCR beta sequencing. The Qiagen DNeasy Blood Extraction Kit was used to extract genomic DNA from the blood cell samples. Results the study describes overall, beyond this receptor: Because counts were too low, some 17 rarely observed V segments, including chromosome 9 orphons, were left out of the earlier analysis of 500 to 750 of the donors. The authors suggested that the approach could potentially be generalized to other disease states and immunological phenotypes. According to a later analysis, parvovirus B19, influenza, CMV and Epstein-Barr virus appeared linked to several top co-occurrence clusters. Because HLA typing was unavailable for some donors at each locus, only the typed subset was used in association tests. Sequencing depth was assumed to be roughly uniform across donors in the presence/absence analyses, though that assumption may not hold. In an earlier analysis of approximately 590 of the donors, most TCR beta V segments were observed in productive rearrangements about 87% or about 30% of the time, broadly matching IMGT annotations. This cohort had only TCR beta chains sequenced, and the lack of alpha or paired-chain data limited which features could be detected. In a later analysis, HLA-associated TCR beta chains showed more clonal expansion and lower generation probabilities than non-associated chains that were equally common. Compared with the approximately 670-donor mean, donors in an Asian-associated ancestry cluster had fewer N-insertions in productive TCRs, according to a later genetic analysis. In the study, 150 to 200 TCR beta chains were listed as associated with cytomegalovirus. A few of the identified cytomegalovirus-associated TCR beta chains were confirmed in vitro to be specific for cytomegalovirus antigens. In a later analysis, the rate of TCR association differed among HLA loci, with DRB1 alleles having the most associated TCRs and HLA-C alleles having the fewest. The classifier was reported to diagnose cytomegalovirus status with high specificity and sensitivity in both the original cohort and the validation cohort. A cluster of highly shared sequence variants was judged likely to represent a technical artifact of the sequencing pipeline. In a later analysis, around 15,000 TCR beta sequences were associated with specific HLA alleles at a false discovery rate of 0.05. A further reported finding was that TCR beta sequences accurately predicted the HLA-A and HLA-B alleles for most subjects in the first cohort. According to a later analysis, most CMV-associated TCR beta chains appeared to be HLA-restricted, and the HLA associations seemed to be driven largely by CMV exposure. An association between a missense DCLRE1C variant and V-gene and J-gene trimming of TCR beta chains was found in a later genetic analysis and replicated in an independent cohort. Correlated functional status among segregating V segments might be attributable to linkage disequilibrium, but an unknown experimental factor could not be ruled out. For the cohort, immune exposure information was limited to CMV serostatus. While some public TCRs were present in many individuals, most TCR sequences turned up only very rarely across donors. Assigning TCR associations to individual alleles was difficult when HLA alleles, especially DR and DQ, strongly co-occurred.

Library creation used the immunoSEQ multiplex PCR assay. A mixture of 60 forward primers for TCR Vbeta segments and 13 reverse primers for TCR Jbeta segments was used in the multiplex PCR. The CDR3 region of rearranged TCR beta genes was amplified from genomic DNA with a multiplex PCR assay. The Illumina HiSeq System was used to sequence the amplified TCR beta libraries as 87-base-pair reads. On the authors' methods: In a later analysis, tens of millions of unique TCR beta chains were counted across the 500 to 850 repertoires, and roughly 11 million of these chains were shared by at least two donors. Raw reads were error-corrected and collapsed into unique sequences by a nearest-neighbor algorithm in which closely related sequences were merged to remove PCR and sequencing errors. V, D and J gene segments were assigned by aligning CDR3 sequences to IMGT reference sequences. Each retained sequence needed at least a six-nucleotide match to both a V gene segment and a J gene segment. A rearrangement was called productive if the CDR3 had no stop codons and remained in frame with V and J, and every other rearrangement was called non-productive. CDR3 was defined according to IMGT convention as the region running from the second conserved V-encoded cysteine to the conserved J-encoded phenylalanine. Sequences without an unambiguous match to a single V gene segment were excluded from the earlier analysis of about 640 of the donors. In an earlier analysis of more than 500 of the donors, a V segment was called functional when productive rearrangements were above 56.7%, and segregating when the standard deviation between donors exceeded 5%. A statistical classification framework was built for diagnosing cytomegalovirus status from the catalog of TCR beta chain sequences. V and J gene assignment, in a later analysis, came from comparing TCR nucleotide sequences with IMGT/GENE-DB human TR gene sequences. Using the TCRdist pipeline, a later analysis assigned CDR3 sequences along with most-parsimonious VDJ recombination scenarios. In a later analysis, every TCR beta chain was defined by the combination of its CDR3 amino acid sequence and its V-gene family, and reads without a unique V-gene family were dropped. In a later analysis, 500 to 650 highly shared, low-generation-probability nucleotide sequences were removed to address suspected cross-contamination and a sequencing artifact. In a later analysis, a clonal expansion index was calculated for each public chain from normalized within-repertoire ranks of inferred template counts. In a later analysis, generation probabilities were computed with a VDJ recombination model fitted to out-of-frame rearrangements, and the resulting probabilities were checked against IGoR. Hypergeometric tests were used in a later analysis to score TCR-TCR, TCR-HLA and TCR-CMV co-occurrence, with a repertoire-size bias correction applied to the TCR pairs. To estimate false discovery rates, a later analysis permuted the HLA or CMV assignments 20 times. In a later analysis, co-occurring TCRs were grouped using DBSCAN, with TCRdist sequence similarity added in when clustering inside HLA-allele-positive subsets. Co-occurrence clustering excluded repertoires with fewer than 30,000 or more than 120,000 public chains, plus five with anomalous nucleotide sharing. The source is immuneACCESS, and TCRdb retained only in-frame sequences with V and J called. Part of the clones is not carried over; for the studies checked, unresolved V genes explain less than half of this, and the remainder is unexplained. From that table come the V and J calls and clone size; the DNA was used to work out D and trimming. Counted in this sample were around 190,000 clones; about 86% of them appeared once. Around 0.34% of the sample is taken by the ten largest.

The TCR originated in a woman aged 25 to 45 in good health and CMV-seronegative. Material for sequencing was PBMCs.

The CDR3 has the sequence CASSVVAGDPYNEQFF. The DNA sequence is as follows: TGTGCCAGCAGCGTAGTGGCAGGGGATCCCTACAATGAGCAGTTCTTC. The chain uses TRBV9 and TRBJ2-1; the D region possibly corresponds to TRBD1 (6 bases align). V was cut back by 0 bases and J by 2 bases, leaving a gap of 12 bases between them. CDR1 and CDR2 were assigned from the germline V gene as SGDLS and YYNGEE. The CDR3 runs 16 amino acids, cysteine and phenylalanine included. Only the CDR3 DNA stays, 48 bases, in frame from base 1. The entire variable domain, with the stretches around the CDR3 drawn from the reference TRBV9 and TRBJ2-1 proteins, is DSGVTQTPKHLITATGQRVTLRCSPRSGDLSVYWYQQSLDQGLQFLIQYYNGEERAKGNILERFSAQQFPDLHSELNLSSLELGDSALYFCASSVVAGDPYNEQFFGPGTRLTVL.